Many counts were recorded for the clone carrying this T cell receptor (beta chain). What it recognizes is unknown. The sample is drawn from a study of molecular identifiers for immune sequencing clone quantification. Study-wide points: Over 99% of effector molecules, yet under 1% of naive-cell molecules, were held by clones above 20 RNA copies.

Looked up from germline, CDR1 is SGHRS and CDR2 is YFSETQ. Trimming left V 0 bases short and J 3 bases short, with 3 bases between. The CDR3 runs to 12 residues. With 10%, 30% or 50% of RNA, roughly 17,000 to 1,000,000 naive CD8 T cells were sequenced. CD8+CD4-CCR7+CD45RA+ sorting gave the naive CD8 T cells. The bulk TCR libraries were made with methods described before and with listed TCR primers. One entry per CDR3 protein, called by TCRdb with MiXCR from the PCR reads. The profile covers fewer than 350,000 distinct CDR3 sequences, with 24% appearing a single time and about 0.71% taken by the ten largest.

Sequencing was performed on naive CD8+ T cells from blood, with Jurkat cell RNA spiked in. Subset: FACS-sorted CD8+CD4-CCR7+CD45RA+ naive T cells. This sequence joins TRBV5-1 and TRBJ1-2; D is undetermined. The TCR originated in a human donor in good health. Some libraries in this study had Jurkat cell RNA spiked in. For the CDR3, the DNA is TGCGCCAGCAGCTTGGAGGACTATGGCTACACCTTC. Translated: CASSLEDYGYTF.